This T cell receptor (beta chain) was sequenced during a study of glioma-infiltrating T cells after dendritic cell vaccination. Study-wide context: At biweekly intervals, patients got three intradermal dendritic cell vaccine injections.

The V and J ends lost 3 bases and 4 bases, in that order; junction bases with no gene match: 7. Germline CDR1 and CDR2: KGHSH and LQKENI. The length of the CDR3 is 15 residues. The time point denotes: after dendritic cell vaccination, including at tumor progression/relapse. Isocitrate dehydrogenase mutation was absent in all glioblastoma patients. Before vaccination, two weeks after the third vaccination, and at progression, PBMC were collected. Sequencing used immunoSEQ multiplex PCR; TCRdb keeps in-frame clones, though not all of them. This sample has roughly 100,000 clones; roughly four fifths occur once, and the top ten carry approximately 6.6%.

The source of this sequence is a human donor with glioblastoma. The sequencing used blood, collected after dendritic cell vaccination. The rearrangement links TRBV18 to TRBJ2-5; 8 bases agree with TRBD2. This chain's CDR3 is CASSPRGATGETQYF. The CDR3 DNA is TGTGCCAGCTCACCGCGGGGGGCCACGGGAGAGACCCAGTACTTC.